One TCR beta chain is described in this entry. This receptor's antigen is unknown. Base qualities are not recorded, but no much larger clone differs from it by a single base. Within the sample, other DNA sequences also encode this same CDR3. Healthy HIV-negative adults with no recently reported acute infections or vaccinations were included as donors. Every donor was a Caucasian adult residing in Nashville, Tennessee, USA. CD4+ T cells were enriched by magnetic negative selection; naive cells were then positively selected on CD45RA, and the negative fraction formed the memory subset. Blood was collected by leukapheresis, and PBMCs were isolated by Ficoll-Histopaque density gradient centrifugation and then cryopreserved in liquid nitrogen vapor phase. Analytical flow cytometry was used to check the purity and quantity of each magnetically sorted T cell population. From each sorted fraction, genomic DNA was isolated and quantified by UV absorbance on a Nanodrop 2000c.

Using the deep immunoSEQ assay, multiplex PCR amplified TCR CDR3 regions from genomic DNA. For each cell subset, the extracted genomic DNA was distributed evenly across all wells of several immunoSEQ 96-well plates, and each plate served as one replicate. For sorted subsets, around 0.2 ug genomic DNA, equal to 30,000 to 35,000 T cell genomes, was loaded into each replicate PCR. Purified libraries were measured with a Qubit 3.0 fluorometer, size-checked on a Bioanalyzer 2100, and measured again with the KAPA Library Quantification kit. A separate single-read 150-cycle Illumina NextSeq 550 flow cell was used to sequence each immunoSEQ 96-well plate. In the paper's pipeline: Because the immunoSEQ output held only junctional sequences and lacked quality scores, the filtering could not match the filtering applied to full-length reads. To assign V/J genes and CDR3, sequences were annotated against IMGT germline references using PyIR, a Python wrapper for IgBLAST v1.9. Reads with weak V/J assignments (E-value above 1e-6), missing CDR3, stop codons, out-of-frame junctions, or ambiguous translated residues were removed. A V3J clonotype was defined by an identical inferred V gene, J gene, and CDR3 amino acid sequence. Percentage overlap between repertoires was computed as shared unique clonotypes divided by the size of the smaller repertoire. Repertoire richness was assessed with RTK rarefaction, the Chao1 estimator, and Recon v2.1 estimates of unobserved clonotypes. For all TCRbeta clonotypes obtained by the gDNA method from a few donors, generation probabilities were computed with OLGA. TCRdb retrieved this table from immuneACCESS and kept in-frame rearrangements only. Not all clones are present; in checked studies, unresolved V genes account for under half, and no reason is known for the remainder. The V and J calls and the clone size are those of that table, but D and trimming were determined from the DNA. The sample table records roughly 2,300,000 clones; just under 95% of these occur just once. The ten most abundant clones make up 0.37% of the sample.

The sample is drawn from a study of shared clonotypes between healthy human individuals (TCRdb year 2020). For context, the study as a whole: The cohort comprised two women and a few men aged 18 to 49 years. Different laboratories and diverse techniques were used to prepare libraries and sequence TCR repertoires, to increase sequencing depth and limit assay-specific biases. Each donor's leukapheresis produced roughly between about 0.9 and 9.5 billion PBMCs. To estimate repertoire size and how much clonotypes are shared between individuals, the study performed deep sequencing of blood TCR repertoires from about five healthy adults. For each donor, three plates each were used for CD4 naive and CD4 memory, two plates were used for CD8 naive, and one plate was used for CD8 memory.

What the research found in general, with its limitations: Incomplete sequencing was indicated by rarefaction of sorted-subset datasets, despite the large sequencing depth. Naive subsets generally had larger estimated clonotype richness than memory subsets. Pairwise subsampling led to the expectation that sequencing depth would affect the degree of clonotype sharing among donors. Clonotypes shared by all four sorted-subset donors showed higher generation probabilities than non-shared clonotypes. When a few donors were compared, the shared fraction of clonotypes was roughly 5% for naive CD4, roughly 3.4% for naive CD8, 2% to 2.5% for memory CD4, and less than 0.45% for memory CD8. The genetic and exposure-history diversity represented was limited by the small number of donors. Sampling was limited to blood, and TCR repertoires in tissue likely differ from TCR repertoires in blood.

Sequencing was carried out using naive CD4+ T cells from PBMCs. The cell subset or site tag for this specimen amounts to: CD45RA+ positively selected. This receptor was identified in a man aged 18-30 years in good health. Some clones in this sample may be carry-over from other donors' samples.

At the DNA level, the sequence is TGCGCCAGCAGCTTGGCCGGCGGTGCTAGCACAGATACGCAGTATTTT. This codes for CASSLAGGASTDTQYF. The chain is made from TRBV5-1 and TRBJ2-3, with an unclear D gene assignment. V loses 0 bases of germline sequence and J loses 0 bases, and the interval between the two ends is 11 bases. The germline V gene yields SGHRS for CDR1 and YFSETQ for CDR2. From the cysteine through the phenylalanine, the CDR3 covers 16 amino acids. The entry retains the CDR3 DNA only, 48 bases that are in frame from base 1.